Below are 26 T cell receptor beta chains sequenced from a single sample in a study of T cells expressing NK-cell markers. TCRdb derives one entry per CDR3 protein from the 5' RACE reads, leaving out DNA. Its clone listing holds around 470,000 distinct CDR3 sequences. The specimen was blood T cells: a sorted CD56 or NKG2C T cell subset, CD4+ or CD8+ T cells, or bulk PBMC T cells (not recorded which). The receptors originated from a woman aged 45-60 years in good health.

CDR3: CASSHPTSGRPMEQFF. V gene TRBV4-1 combines with J gene TRBJ2-1; TCRdb's assignment of TRBD2 cannot be checked, as there is no DNA. The CDR3 runs to 16 residues. Germline V gene data show CDR1 as MGHRA and CDR2 as YSYEKL.

This CDR3 is CASSGRQGQEGYTF. The J gene is TRBJ1-2, the V gene TRBV12-3 or TRBV12-4; TCRdb calls TRBD1, which cannot be checked without DNA. The CDR3 length is 14 residues.

The V call is TRBV6-1, the J call TRBJ2-1; TCRdb's D call, TRBD1, is unchecked because there is no DNA. In germline, CDR1 is MNHNS, CDR2 SASEGT. This CDR3 is 13 amino acids long. The CDR3 spells CASTPYPGSEQFF.

The chain joins TRBV12-3 or TRBV12-4 to TRBJ1-1. This CDR3 has 15 amino acids. The CDR3 protein is CASSFSGGESTEAFF.

This chain connects TRBV6-5 to TRBJ1-2. Germline CDR1 MNHEY, CDR2 SVGAGI. The CDR3 runs to 14 residues. This chain's CDR3 is CASRNTGRVYGYTF.

The CDR3 sequence: CASSQERGNGGKNEQFF. The rearrangement uses TRBV4-1 and TRBJ2-1; TCRdb lists TRBD1, though no DNA is available to test this call. CDR1 and CDR2 from the germline V gene are MGHRA and YSYEKL. There are 17 residues in the CDR3.

The chain recombines TRBV7-9 with TRBJ2-1. The germline V gene has CDR1 SEHNR and CDR2 FQNEAQ (reference sequence). The CDR3 extends over 15 amino acids. The CDR3 loop reads CASSLPRRLGNEQFF.

The chain recombines TRBV20-1 with TRBJ1-4; TCRdb's D gene call, TRBD1, goes unchecked for lack of DNA. Germline-derived CDR1 and CDR2 are DFQATT and SNEGSKA (reference sequence). There are 13 residues in the CDR3. This CDR3 reads CSAPDRGREKLFF.

This chain joins TRBV20-1 and TRBJ2-4. CDR1 is DFQATT and CDR2 is SNEGSKA in the germline V gene (reference sequence). This CDR3 has 15 residues. The CDR3: CSARSREVLSNIQYF.

The chain couples TRBV4-2 to TRBJ2-5; no DNA is available, so the TRBD2 call from TCRdb remains unchecked. The CDR3 is made up of 14 amino acids. Germline assignment: CDR1 LGHNA and CDR2 YNFKEQ. CDR3 in amino acids: CASSQPSGTETQYF.

The chain combines TRBV2 with TRBJ2-3; there is no DNA to check the TCRdb D call of TRBD2. In germline, CDR1 is SNHLY, CDR2 FYNNEI. This CDR3 contains 15 residues. Here the CDR3 reads CASGSLAGSTDTQYF.

The V gene is TRBV28, the J gene TRBJ2-5; TCRdb's D call of TRBD1 is untestable without DNA. Per germline, CDR1 MDHEN and CDR2 SYDVKM. The CDR3 consists of 17 residues. The CDR3 region is CASSQPGTGMVGETQYF.

This chain joins TRBV11-1 and TRBJ2-7; TCRdb outputs TRBD1, but without DNA this stays unchecked. Germline CDR1 is SGHAT and CDR2 is FQDESV (reference sequence). The CDR3 contains 15 residues. CDR3 region: CASSRTGGASYEQYF.

This chain links TRBV6-2 or TRBV6-3 with TRBJ2-1; checking the TCRdb D call of TRBD2 is not possible without DNA. This CDR3 region has 17 residues. The V gene's germline CDR1 is MNHEY and CDR2 SVGEGT. The CDR3 reads CASRHTLAGKLVNEQFF.

This rearrangement joins TRBV27 to TRBJ2-6. Germline values: CDR1 MNHEY, CDR2 SMNVEV (reference sequence). The CDR3 consists of 13 residues. The CDR3 sequence: CASGLTGANVLTF. The complete variable domain, with remaining parts taken from reference TRBV27 and TRBJ2-6, reads EAQVTQNPRYLITVTGKKLTVTCSQNMNHEYMSWYRQDPGLGLRQIYYSMNVEVTDKGDVPEGYKVSRKEKRNFPLILESPSPNQTSLYFCASGLTGANVLTFGAGSRLTVL.

V gene TRBV5-1 combines with J gene TRBJ1-4; TCRdb's D call, TRBD1, is unchecked because there is no DNA. The CDR3 totals 16 residues. Germline V CDR1 and CDR2: SGHRS, YFSETQ. The CDR3 spells CASSMRQGSTNEKLFF.

The V gene is TRBV19, the J gene TRBJ1-1; the TCRdb call, TRBD1, lacks DNA for checking. The CDR3 extends over 17 amino acids. Germline V gene sequence: CDR1 LNHDA, CDR2 SQIVND (reference sequence). The CDR3: CASSIPWGRVSNTEAFF.

This rearrangement joins TRBV14 to TRBJ2-3; there is no DNA to check the TCRdb D call of TRBD2. Germline-derived CDR1 and CDR2 are SGHDN and FVKESK. The CDR3 length is 16 residues. The CDR3 loop is CASSQVESRSTDTQYF.

The chain employs TRBV5-5 and TRBJ2-2; without DNA, the TCRdb call of TRBD1 cannot be checked. Germline CDR1 and CDR2: SGHKS and YYEKEE (reference sequence). This CDR3 comprises 15 residues. The CDR3 sequence is CASSIGTGAVGELFF.

CDR3 sequence reads: CATSDLGSGRAAETQYF. The chain has TRBV24-1 and TRBJ2-5; the TCRdb D gene call, TRBD2, has no DNA to confirm it. The CDR3 contains 17 residues. CDR1 is KGHDR, CDR2 SFDVKD, per germline.

V is TRBV9 and J is TRBJ1-2; TCRdb outputs TRBD1, but without DNA this stays unchecked. Germline V gene sequence: CDR1 SGDLS, CDR2 YYNGEE. The CDR3 consists of 17 residues. The CDR3 sequence: CASSVGLSTGAAGGYTF.

The rearrangement uses TRBV11-2 and TRBJ2-7; TCRdb lists TRBD2, though no DNA is available to test this call. This CDR3 region has 15 residues. In germline, CDR1 is SGHAT, CDR2 FQNNGV. This CDR3 reads CASSARLAGSYEQYF. The entire variable domain, with the rest obtained from reference TRBV11-2 and TRBJ2-7, is as follows: EAGVAQSPRYKIIEKRQSVAFWCNPISGHATLYWYQQILGQGPKLLIQFQNNGVVDDSQLPKDRFSAERLKGVDSTLKIQPAKLEDSAVYLCASSARLAGSYEQYFGPGTRLTVT.

The chain employs TRBV4-1 and TRBJ1-2; the TRBD1 assignment by TCRdb is unverifiable without DNA. The CDR3 covers 11 residues. Per germline, CDR1 MGHRA and CDR2 YSYEKL. Here the CDR3 reads CATGQHYGYTF.

The chain combines TRBV6-1 with TRBJ2-5. The CDR3 covers 12 residues. CDR1 is MNHNS and CDR2 is SASEGT in the germline V gene. This chain's CDR3 is CASSEQIETQYF.

The chain carries TRBV7-2 and TRBJ2-1; without DNA, the TCRdb call of TRBD2 cannot be checked. Germline V gene data show CDR1 as SGHTA and CDR2 as FQGNSA. The CDR3 spans 15 residues. CDR3 residues: CASPLESRGVGEQFF. Drawing the rest from reference TRBV7-2 and TRBJ2-1, the complete variable domain is GAGVSQSPSNKVTEKGKDVELRCDPISGHTALYWYRQSLGQGLEFLIYFQGNSAPDKSGLPSDRFSAERTGGSVSTLTIQRTQQEDSAVYLCASPLESRGVGEQFFGPGTRLTVL.

CDR3 residues: CASSLLLAGVETQYF. This chain uses TRBV7-8 with TRBJ2-5; TCRdb proposes TRBD2, but this gene call is untestable without DNA. This CDR3 has 15 residues. Germline CDR1 and CDR2: SGHVS and FQNEAQ.